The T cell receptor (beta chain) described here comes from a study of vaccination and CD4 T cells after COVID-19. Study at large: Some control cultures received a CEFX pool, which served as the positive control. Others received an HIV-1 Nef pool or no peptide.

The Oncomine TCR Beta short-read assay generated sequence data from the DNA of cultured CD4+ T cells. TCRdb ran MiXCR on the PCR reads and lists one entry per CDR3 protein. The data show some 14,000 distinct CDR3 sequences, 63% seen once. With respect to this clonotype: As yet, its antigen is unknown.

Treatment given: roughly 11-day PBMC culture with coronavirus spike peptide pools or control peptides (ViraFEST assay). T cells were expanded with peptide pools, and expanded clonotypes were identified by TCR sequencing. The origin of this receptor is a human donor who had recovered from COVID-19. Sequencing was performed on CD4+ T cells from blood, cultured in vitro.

The CDR3 DNA follows: TGCAGTGCTCGGGACCGTCACTATGGCTACACCTTC. It specifies CSARDRHYGYTF. The J gene is TRBJ1-2, the V gene TRBV20-1; tentatively, D is TRBD1 (5 bases). CDR1 and CDR2 from the germline V gene are DFQATT and SNEGSKA (reference sequence). There are 12 residues in the CDR3. V gave up 5 bases and J gave up 3 bases, with 10 bases separating them.